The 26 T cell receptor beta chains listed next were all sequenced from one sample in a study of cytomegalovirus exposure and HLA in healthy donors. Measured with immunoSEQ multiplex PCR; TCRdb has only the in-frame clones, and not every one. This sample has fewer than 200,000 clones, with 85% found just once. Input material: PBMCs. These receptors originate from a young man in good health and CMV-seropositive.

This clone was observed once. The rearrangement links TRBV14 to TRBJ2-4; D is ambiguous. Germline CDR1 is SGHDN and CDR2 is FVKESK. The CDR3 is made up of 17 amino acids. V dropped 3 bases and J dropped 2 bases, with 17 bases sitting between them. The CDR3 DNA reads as TGTGCCAGCAGCCAGGGCCTGGGCGTAAATCCCAAAAACATTCAGTACTTC. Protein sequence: CASSQGLGVNPKNIQYF.

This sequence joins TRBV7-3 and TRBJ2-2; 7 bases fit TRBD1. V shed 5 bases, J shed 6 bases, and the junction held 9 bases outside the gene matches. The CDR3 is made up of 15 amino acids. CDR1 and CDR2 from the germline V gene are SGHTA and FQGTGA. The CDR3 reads CASSPTYRGAGELFF. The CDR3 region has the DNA TGTGCCAGCAGCCCCACTTACAGGGGCGCCGGGGAGCTGTTTTTT.

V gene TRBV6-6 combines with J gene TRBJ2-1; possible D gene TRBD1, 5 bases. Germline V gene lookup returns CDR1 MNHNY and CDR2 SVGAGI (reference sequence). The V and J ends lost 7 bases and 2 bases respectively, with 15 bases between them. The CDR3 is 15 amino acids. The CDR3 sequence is CASTRQTPAYNEQFF. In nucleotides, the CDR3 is TGTGCCAGCACTAGACAGACCCCAGCCTACAATGAGCAGTTCTTC.

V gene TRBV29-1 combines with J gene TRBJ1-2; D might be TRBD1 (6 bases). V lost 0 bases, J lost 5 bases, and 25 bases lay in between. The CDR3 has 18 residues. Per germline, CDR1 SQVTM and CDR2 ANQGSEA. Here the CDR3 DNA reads TGCAGCGTTGAAGATTCGGGGTCTACGTTGCGGGGGCGGTATGGCTACACCTTC. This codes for CSVEDSGSTLRGRYGYTF.

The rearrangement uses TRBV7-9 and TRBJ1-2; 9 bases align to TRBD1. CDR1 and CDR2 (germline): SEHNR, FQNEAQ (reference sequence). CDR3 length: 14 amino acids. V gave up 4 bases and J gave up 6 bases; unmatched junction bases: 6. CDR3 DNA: TGTGCCAGCAGCTCGGGACAGGGAGGAGATGGCTACACCTTC. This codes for CASSSGQGGDGYTF.

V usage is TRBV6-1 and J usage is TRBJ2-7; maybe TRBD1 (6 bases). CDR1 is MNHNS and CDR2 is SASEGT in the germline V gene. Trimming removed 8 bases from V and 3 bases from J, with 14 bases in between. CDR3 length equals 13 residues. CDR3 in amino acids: CASLLGGSYEQYF. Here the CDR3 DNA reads TGTGCCAGCCTTCTAGGGGGTAGCTACGAGCAGTACTTC.

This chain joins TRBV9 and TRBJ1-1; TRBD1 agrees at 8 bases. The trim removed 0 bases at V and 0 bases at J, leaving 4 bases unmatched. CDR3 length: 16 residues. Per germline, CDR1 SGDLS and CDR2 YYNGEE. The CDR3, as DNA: TGTGCCAGCAGCGTAGGAGGACAGGGTCTGAACACTGAAGCTTTCTTT. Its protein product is CASSVGGQGLNTEAFF.

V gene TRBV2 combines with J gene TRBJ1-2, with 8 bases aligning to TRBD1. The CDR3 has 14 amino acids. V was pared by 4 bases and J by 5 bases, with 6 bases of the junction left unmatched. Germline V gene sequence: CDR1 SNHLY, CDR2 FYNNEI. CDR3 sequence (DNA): TGTGCCAGCAGTGCAGGGGGCGCAGGGTATGGCTACACCTTC. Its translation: CASSAGGAGYGYTF.

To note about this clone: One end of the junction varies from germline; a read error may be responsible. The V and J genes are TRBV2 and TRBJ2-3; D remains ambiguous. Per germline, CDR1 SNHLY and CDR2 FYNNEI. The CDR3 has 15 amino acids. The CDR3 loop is CASSEDARKTDTQYF. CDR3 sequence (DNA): TGTGCCAGCAGCGAAGACGCGAGGAAGACAGATACGCAGTATTTT. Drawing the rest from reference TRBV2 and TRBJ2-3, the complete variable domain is EPEVTQTPSHQVTQMGQEVILRCVPISNHLYFYWYRQILGQKVEFLVSFYNNEISEKSEIFDDQFSVERPDGSNFTLKIRSTKLEDSAMYFCASSEDARKTDTQYFGPGTRLTVL.

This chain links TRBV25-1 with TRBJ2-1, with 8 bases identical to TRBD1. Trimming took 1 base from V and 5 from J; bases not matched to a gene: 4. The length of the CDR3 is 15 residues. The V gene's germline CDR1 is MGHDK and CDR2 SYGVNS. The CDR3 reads CASSESRQGNNEQFF. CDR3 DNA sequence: TGTGCCAGCAGTGAATCAAGACAGGGGAACAATGAGCAGTTCTTC.

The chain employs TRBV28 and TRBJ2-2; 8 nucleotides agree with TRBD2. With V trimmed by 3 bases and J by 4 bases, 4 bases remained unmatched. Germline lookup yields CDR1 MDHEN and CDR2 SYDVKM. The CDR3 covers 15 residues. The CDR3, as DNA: TGTGCCAGCAGTTTGGCTAGCGGGTTCACCGGGGAGCTGTTTTTT. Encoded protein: CASSLASGFTGELFF.

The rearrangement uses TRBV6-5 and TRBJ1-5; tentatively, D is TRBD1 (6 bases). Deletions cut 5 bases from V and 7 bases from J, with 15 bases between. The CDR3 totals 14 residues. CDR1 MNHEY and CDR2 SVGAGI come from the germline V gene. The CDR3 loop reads CASSDTGRGQPQHF. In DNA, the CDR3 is TGTGCCAGCAGTGACACAGGGAGAGGGCAGCCCCAGCATTTT.

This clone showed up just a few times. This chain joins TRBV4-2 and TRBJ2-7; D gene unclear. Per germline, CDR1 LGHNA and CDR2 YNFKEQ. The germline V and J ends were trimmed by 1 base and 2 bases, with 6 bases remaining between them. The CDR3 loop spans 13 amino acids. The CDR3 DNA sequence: TGTGCCAGCAGCCAAGTTGGCACCTACGAGCAGTACTTC. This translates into CASSQVGTYEQYF.

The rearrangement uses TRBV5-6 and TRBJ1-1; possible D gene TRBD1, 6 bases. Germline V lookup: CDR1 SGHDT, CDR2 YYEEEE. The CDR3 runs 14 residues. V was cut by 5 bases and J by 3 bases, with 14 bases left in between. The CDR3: CASSTWGGDTEAFF. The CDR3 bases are TGTGCCAGCAGTACATGGGGGGGCGACACTGAAGCTTTCTTT.

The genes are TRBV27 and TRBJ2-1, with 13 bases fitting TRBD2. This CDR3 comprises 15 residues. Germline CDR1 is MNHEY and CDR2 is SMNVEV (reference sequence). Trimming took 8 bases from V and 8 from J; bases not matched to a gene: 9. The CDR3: CASRSGLAGVDEQFF. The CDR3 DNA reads TGTGCCAGCCGCTCTGGACTAGCGGGAGTTGATGAGCAGTTCTTC.

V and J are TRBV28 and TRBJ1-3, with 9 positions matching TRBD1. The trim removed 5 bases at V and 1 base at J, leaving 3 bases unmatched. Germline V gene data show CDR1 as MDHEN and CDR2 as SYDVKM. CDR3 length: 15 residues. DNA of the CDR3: TGTGCCAGCAGTAACAGGGGGCGGTCTGGAAACACCATATATTTT. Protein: CASSNRGRSGNTIYF.

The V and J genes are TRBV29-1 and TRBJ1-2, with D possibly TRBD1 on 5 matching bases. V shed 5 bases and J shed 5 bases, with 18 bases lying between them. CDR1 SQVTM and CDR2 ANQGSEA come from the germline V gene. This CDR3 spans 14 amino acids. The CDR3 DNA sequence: TGCAGCGTTCCGCGGACCGGACGGGGGTATGGCTACACCTTC. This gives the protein CSVPRTGRGYGYTF.

In DNA, the CDR3 is TGTGCCAGCAGCTTCTCGACAGGGGAGCCTCAAGAGACCCAGTACTTC. This gives the protein CASSFSTGEPQETQYF. The rearrangement links TRBV11-2 to TRBJ2-5; 8 bases fit TRBD1. V shed 3 bases, J shed 2 bases, and the junction held 8 bases outside the gene matches. Germline V gene sequence: CDR1 SGHAT, CDR2 FQNNGV. The CDR3 is made up of 16 amino acids.

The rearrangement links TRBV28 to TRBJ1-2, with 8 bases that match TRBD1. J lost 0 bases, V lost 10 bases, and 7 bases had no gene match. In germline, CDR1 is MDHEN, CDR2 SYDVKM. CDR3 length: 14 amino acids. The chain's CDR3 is CATRQGITNYGYTF. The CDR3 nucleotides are TGTGCCACTAGACAGGGGATTACTAACTATGGCTACACCTTC.

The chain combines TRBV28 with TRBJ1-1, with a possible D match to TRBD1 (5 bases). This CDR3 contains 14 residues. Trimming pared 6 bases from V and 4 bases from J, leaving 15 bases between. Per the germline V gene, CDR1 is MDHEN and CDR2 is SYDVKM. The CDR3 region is CASSAVRRGTEAFF. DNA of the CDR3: TGTGCCAGCAGCGCTGTGAGGAGGGGCACTGAAGCTTTCTTT.

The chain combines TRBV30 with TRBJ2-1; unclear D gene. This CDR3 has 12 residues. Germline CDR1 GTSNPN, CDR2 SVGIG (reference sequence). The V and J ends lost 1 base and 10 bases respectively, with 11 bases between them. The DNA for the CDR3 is TGTGCCTGGAGTGGGCTGGCATCGGAGCAGTTCTTC. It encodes CAWSGLASEQFF.

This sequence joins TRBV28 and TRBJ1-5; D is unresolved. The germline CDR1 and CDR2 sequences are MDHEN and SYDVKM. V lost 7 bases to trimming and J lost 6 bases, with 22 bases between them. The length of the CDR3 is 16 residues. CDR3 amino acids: CASTKGSGVVGQPQHF. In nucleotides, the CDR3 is TGTGCCAGCACCAAGGGTAGCGGGGTAGTGGGTCAGCCCCAGCATTTT. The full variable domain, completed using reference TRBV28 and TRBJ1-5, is DVKVTQSSRYLVKRTGEKVFLECVQDMDHENMFWYRQDPGLGLRLIYFSYDVKMKEKGDIPEGYSVSREKKERFSLILESASTNQTSMYLCASTKGSGVVGQPQHFGDGTRLSIL.

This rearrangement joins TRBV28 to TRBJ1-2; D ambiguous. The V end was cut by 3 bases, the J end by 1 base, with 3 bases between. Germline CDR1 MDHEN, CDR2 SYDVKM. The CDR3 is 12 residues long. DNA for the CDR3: TGTGCCAGCAGTTTCGTTAACTATGGCTACACCTTC. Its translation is CASSFVNYGYTF.

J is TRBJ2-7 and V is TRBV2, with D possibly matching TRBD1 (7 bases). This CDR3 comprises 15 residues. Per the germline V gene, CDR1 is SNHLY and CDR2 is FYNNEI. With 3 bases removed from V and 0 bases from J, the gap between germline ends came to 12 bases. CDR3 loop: CASSDRGTVSYEQYF. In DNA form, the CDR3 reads TGTGCCAGCAGTGACCGCGGGACAGTCTCCTACGAGCAGTACTTC.

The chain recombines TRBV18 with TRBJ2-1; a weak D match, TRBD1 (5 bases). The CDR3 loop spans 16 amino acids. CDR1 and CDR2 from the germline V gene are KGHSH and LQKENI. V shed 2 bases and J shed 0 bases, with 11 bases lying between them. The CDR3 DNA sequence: TGTGCCAGCTCACCAGTGACAGACTTCTCCTACAATGAGCAGTTCTTC. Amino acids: CASSPVTDFSYNEQFF.

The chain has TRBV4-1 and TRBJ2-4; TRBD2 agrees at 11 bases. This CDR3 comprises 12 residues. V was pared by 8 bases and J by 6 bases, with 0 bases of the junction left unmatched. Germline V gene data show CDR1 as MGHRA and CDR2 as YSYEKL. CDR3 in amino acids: CASGTSGNIQYF. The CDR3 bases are TGCGCCAGCGGGACTAGCGGAAACATTCAGTACTTC.